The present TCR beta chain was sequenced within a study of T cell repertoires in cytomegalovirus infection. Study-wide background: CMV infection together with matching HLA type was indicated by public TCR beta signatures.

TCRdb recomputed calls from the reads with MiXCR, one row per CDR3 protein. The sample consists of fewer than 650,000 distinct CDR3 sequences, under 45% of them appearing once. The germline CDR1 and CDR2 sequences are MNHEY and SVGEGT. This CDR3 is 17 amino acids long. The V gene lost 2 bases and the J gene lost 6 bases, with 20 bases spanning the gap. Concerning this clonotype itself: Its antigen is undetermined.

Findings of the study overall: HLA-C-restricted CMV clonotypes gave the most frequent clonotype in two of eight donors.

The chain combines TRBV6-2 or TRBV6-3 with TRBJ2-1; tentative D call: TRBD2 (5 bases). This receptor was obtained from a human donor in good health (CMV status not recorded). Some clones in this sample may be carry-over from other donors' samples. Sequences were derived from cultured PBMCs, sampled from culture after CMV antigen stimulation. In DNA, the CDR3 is TGTGCCAGCAGTTACGGACCATTGAGGGTGCATTCCAATGAGCAGTTCTTC. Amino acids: CASSYGPLRVHSNEQFF.